Listed here are 6 T cell receptor beta chains from one sample, sequenced in a study of T-cell memory formation after mild COVID-19. TCRdb called the 5' RACE reads again in MiXCR, with one record for every CDR3 protein. Of approximately 580,000 distinct CDR3 sequences listed, roughly 22% are singletons. Sample: PBMCs or a T cell subset sorted from them (not recorded which). These receptors were collected from an adult woman who had mild COVID-19 (a few samples of this study predate the infection). Cell type and time point are not known.

This clonotype has at least ten counts. CDR3: CASSQQPYEQYF. Written as DNA, the CDR3 is TGTGCCAGCTCACAGCAACCCTACGAGCAGTACTTC. The rearrangement links TRBV18 to TRBJ2-7; no clear D. The CDR3 loop spans 12 amino acids. The germline CDR1 and CDR2 sequences are KGHSH and LQKENI. Between the trimmed V and J ends, which lost 4 bases and 2 bases, there was a span of 6 bases.

This chain uses TRBV7-9 with TRBJ2-1; TRBD2 is a possible D gene (5 bases). Germline V gene sequence: CDR1 SEHNR, CDR2 FQNEAQ (reference sequence). The CDR3 is made up of 17 amino acids. V was trimmed by 5 bases and J by 2 bases, leaving 19 bases between them. The CDR3 DNA follows: TGTGCCAGCAGCCCCGGCGGGTTACGCGGGCCCTACAATGAGCAGTTCTTC. It codes for CASSPGGLRGPYNEQFF. The whole variable domain, remainder taken from reference TRBV7-9 and TRBJ2-1, is DTGVSQNPRHKITKRGQNVTFRCDPISEHNRLYWYRQTLGQGPEFLTYFQNEAQLEKSRLLSDRFSAERPKGSFSTLEIQRTEQGDSAMYLCASSPGGLRGPYNEQFFGPGTRLTVL.

The rearrangement links TRBV21-1 to TRBJ2-7; TRBD2 is taken as the D call from the table, unchecked against the DNA. TRBV21-1 is a known pseudogene. The CDR3 is made up of 16 amino acids. CDR3 sequence: CASPKIRVRDCYEQYF. The DNA of the CDR3 is TGTGCCAGCCCCAAGATCCGGGTGCGGGATTGCTACGAGCAGTACTTC.

V and J are TRBV7-2 and TRBJ2-7, with TRBD1 identical over 9 bases. J lost 6 bases, V lost 4 bases, and 7 bases had no gene match. Germline assignment: CDR1 SGHTA and CDR2 FQGNSA. The CDR3 is 14 residues long. The CDR3 nucleotides are TGTGCCAGCAGCTACGCCGGGACAGGGATCGAGCAGTACTTC. Its protein is CASSYAGTGIEQYF.

V and J are TRBV12-3 or TRBV12-4 and TRBJ1-1, with D tentatively TRBD1 (6 bases). V was cut by 5 bases and J by 6 bases, with 16 bases left in between. This CDR3 spans 14 amino acids. In DNA form, the CDR3 reads TGTGCCAGCAGTCCTAAGGGGGTGGGCCCTGAAGCTTTCTTT. Residues: CASSPKGVGPEAFF.

J is TRBJ2-7 and V is TRBV7-9, with D possibly being TRBD1 (5 bases). The CDR3 contains 14 residues. Germline CDR1 reads SEHNR; CDR2 reads FQNEAQ (reference sequence). Trimming cost V 5 bases and J 5 bases, with 16 bases left between them. In DNA, the CDR3 is TGTGCCAGCAGCCCCCCGCAGGGTAGCAACGAGCAGTACTTC. Translation gives CASSPPQGSNEQYF.